Described below is a single T cell receptor beta chain sequence and its context. These data come from a study of blood T cell repertoires in COVID-19. Study-wide background: Material from acute and convalescent COVID-19 was sourced from the United States, Italy and Spain. PBMCs, B-cell-depleted T cells, or T cells were the source of the cDNA or gDNA that made up the material.

How the authors handled the data: Nucleated cell number was recorded as an estimate derived from reference gene primer amplification. Generated by immunoSEQ multiplex PCR, the TCRdb table keeps only in-frame clones and is missing some. D and trimming were read from the DNA, whereas the V and J calls and clone size are those reported in that table. The table has roughly 31,000 clones, around 89% seen once. Germline V gene lookup returns CDR1 SNHLY and CDR2 FYNNEI. Trimming cost V 5 bases and J 4 bases, with 11 bases left between them. The CDR3 sequence is 13 residues long. The chain is built from TRBV2 and TRBJ1-1; D is possibly TRBD1 (5 bases). The TCR originated in a man in his sixties with active COVID-19. The specimen sequenced was peripheral blood. The CDR3 protein is CASSRQGATEAFF. In nucleotides, the CDR3 is TGTGCCAGCAGTCGGCAGGGCGCCACTGAAGCTTTCTTT. Full variable domain (outside the CDR3, taken from reference TRBV2 and TRBJ1-1): EPEVTQTPSHQVTQMGQEVILRCVPISNHLYFYWYRQILGQKVEFLVSFYNNEISEKSEIFDDQFSVERPDGSNFTLKIRSTKLEDSAMYFCASSRQGATEAFFGQGTRLTVV.